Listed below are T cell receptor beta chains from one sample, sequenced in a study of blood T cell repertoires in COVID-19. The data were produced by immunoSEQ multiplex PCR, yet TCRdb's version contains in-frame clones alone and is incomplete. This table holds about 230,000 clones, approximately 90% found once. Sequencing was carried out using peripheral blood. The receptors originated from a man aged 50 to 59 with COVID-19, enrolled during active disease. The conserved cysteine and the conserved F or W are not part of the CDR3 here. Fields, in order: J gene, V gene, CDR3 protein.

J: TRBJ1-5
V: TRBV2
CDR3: ASSVGLGNQPQH

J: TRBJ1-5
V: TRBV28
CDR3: ASRTGAGNQPQH

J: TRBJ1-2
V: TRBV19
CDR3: ASSIRNRVGISYGYT

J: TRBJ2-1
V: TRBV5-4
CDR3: ASSLKSGSYNEQF

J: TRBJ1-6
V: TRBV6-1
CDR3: ASSETGWTSSYNSPLH

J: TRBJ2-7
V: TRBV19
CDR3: ASSIGSGSGYEQY

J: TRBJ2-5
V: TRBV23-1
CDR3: ASSHWTGGWETQY

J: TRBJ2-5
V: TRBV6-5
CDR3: ASTTSGRETQY

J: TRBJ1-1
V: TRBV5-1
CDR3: ASSSTPLVNTEAF

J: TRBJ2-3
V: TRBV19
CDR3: ASSIQGARTQY

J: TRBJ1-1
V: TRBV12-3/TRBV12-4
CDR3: ASRDRREAF

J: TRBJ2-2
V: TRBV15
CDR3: ATSRDVPAGGTNTGELF

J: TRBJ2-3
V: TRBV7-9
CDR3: ASSLVPDTQY

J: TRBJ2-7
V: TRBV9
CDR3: ASSVATGTGASSYEQY

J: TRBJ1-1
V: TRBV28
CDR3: ASSLLGQGQVTEAF

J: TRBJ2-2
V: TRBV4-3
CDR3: ASSQGTHGELF

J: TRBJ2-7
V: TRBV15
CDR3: ATSSQKTTGGLYDEQY

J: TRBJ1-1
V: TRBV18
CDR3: ASSPQADTEAF

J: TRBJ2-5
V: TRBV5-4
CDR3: ASRGTSVETQY

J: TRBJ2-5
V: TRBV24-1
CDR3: ATSDRGTGGRETQY

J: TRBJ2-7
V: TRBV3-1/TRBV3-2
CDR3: ASSQVRALSSYEQY

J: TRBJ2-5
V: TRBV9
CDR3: ASSVGGLAGVETQY

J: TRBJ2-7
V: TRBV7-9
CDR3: ASSSAGIYEQY

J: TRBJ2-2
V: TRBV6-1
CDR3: ASSEFFYRVTNTGELF

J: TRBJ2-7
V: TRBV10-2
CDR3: ASTGTGKRLEQY

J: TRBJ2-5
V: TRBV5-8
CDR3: ASSLPGAETQY

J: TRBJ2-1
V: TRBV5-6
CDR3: ASSPDRGSSYNEQF

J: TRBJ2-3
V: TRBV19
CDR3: ASSAFLAGGTDTQY

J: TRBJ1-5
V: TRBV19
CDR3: ASTRGLGNQPQH